The clone carrying this T cell receptor (beta chain) was found a few times. Its matching antigen is unknown. The same CDR3 also results from other DNA sequences found in this sample. The source of the sample is a study of OX40 agonist ivuxolimab in advanced cancers. For the study at large: Each patient was given ivuxolimab into a vein every 2 weeks, at 0.01 to 10 mg/kg. Of the participants, 35% to 50% had some prior anti-PD-1, anti-PD-L1 or anti-CTLA-4 therapy, which was allowed.

Points from the study as a whole: The mean number of expanded clones was higher in CD8+ T cells than in CD4+.

The CDR3 runs to 11 residues. Germline V gene lookup returns CDR1 GTSNPN and CDR2 SVGIG (reference sequence). V dropped 1 base and J dropped 2 bases, with 2 bases sitting between them. Some clones are missing from TCRdb's copy, which holds only in-frame ones; the method was immunoSEQ multiplex PCR. The repertoire has roughly 100,000 clones, 85% to 90% of them found once; the top ten carry 0.65% to 0.95%. Blood got drawn at baseline, again on cycle 4 day 1, and then on cycle 7 day 1. This TCR came from an adult with an advanced solid tumor such as melanoma, head and neck, liver or kidney cancer. The V call is TRBV30, the J call TRBJ1-2; D is unresolved. Source: CD4+ or CD8+ T cells sorted from blood, taken in a trial of the OX40 agonist ivuxolimab. The CDR3, as DNA: TGTGCCTGGAGTGCCAACTATGGCTACACCTTC. It codes for CAWSANYGYTF.